This TCR beta chain comes out of a study of breast tumors, draining lymph nodes, adjacent tissues. General study points: Data only fit, rather than demonstrated, lymph node origin of most tumor T cells. Tumor and nontumor repertoires were significantly more similar in luminal-like than in basal-like breast cancer.

V shed 6 bases, J shed 4 bases, and the junction held 6 bases outside the gene matches. This CDR3 has 16 amino acids. Germline-derived CDR1 and CDR2 are MNHNY and SVGAGI (reference sequence). At least ten counts were recorded for this clonotype. Its matching antigen is unknown. Breast cancer patients provided tissue from their axillary draining lymph nodes. TCRdb redid the calling of the multiplex PCR reads with MiXCR, one entry per CDR3 protein. The sample holds 270,000 or so distinct CDR3 sequences; roughly 30% are singletons and the top ten take more than 0.95%. Sequencing used axillary lymph node tissue. The chain uses TRBV6-6 and TRBJ2-2, with 12 bases lining up with TRBD2. This receptor was obtained from a female donor with breast cancer. Some clones in this sample may be carry-over from other donors' samples. The CDR3 sequence: CASSQTSGSPTGELFF. Here the CDR3 DNA reads TGTGCCAGCAGCCAGACTAGCGGGAGTCCCACCGGGGAGCTGTTTTTT.